This T cell receptor (beta chain) was found in a study of blood T cell repertoires in COVID-19. The overall study: COVID-19 samples from acute and convalescent phases originated in the United States, Italy and Spain.

After removal of 5 bases from V and 2 bases from J, the junction contained 5 bases not matched to a gene. The CDR3 has 14 amino acids. The V gene's germline CDR1 is MDHEN and CDR2 SYDVKM. Assay used: immunoSEQ multiplex PCR; TCRdb lists only in-frame clones, some missing. The data show 180,000 or so clones, with more than 85% seen just once and roughly 2.9% held by the top ten. This receptor was identified in a woman aged 30 to 39 with active or convalescent COVID-19. Source material: peripheral blood. This chain joins TRBV28 and TRBJ2-7; TRBD1 aligns across 8 bases. In DNA, the CDR3 is TGTGCCAGCAGTCAACCGGGACAGGCCTACGAGCAGTACTTC. It specifies CASSQPGQAYEQYF. Drawing the rest from reference TRBV28 and TRBJ2-7, the complete variable domain is DVKVTQSSRYLVKRTGEKVFLECVQDMDHENMFWYRQDPGLGLRLIYFSYDVKMKEKGDIPEGYSVSREKKERFSLILESASTNQTSMYLCASSQPGQAYEQYFGPGTRLTVT.